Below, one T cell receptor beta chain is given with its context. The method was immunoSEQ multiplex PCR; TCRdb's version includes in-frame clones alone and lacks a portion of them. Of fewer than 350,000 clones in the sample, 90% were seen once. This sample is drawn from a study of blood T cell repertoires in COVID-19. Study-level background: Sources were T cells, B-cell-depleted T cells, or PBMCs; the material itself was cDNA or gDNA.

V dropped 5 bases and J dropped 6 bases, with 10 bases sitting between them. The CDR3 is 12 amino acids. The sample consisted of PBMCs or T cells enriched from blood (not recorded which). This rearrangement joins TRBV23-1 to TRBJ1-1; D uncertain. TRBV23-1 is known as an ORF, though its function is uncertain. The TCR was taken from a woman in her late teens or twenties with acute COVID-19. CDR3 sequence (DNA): TGCGCCAGCAGTGGCCGGGAGCCTGAAGCTTTCTTT. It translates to CASSGREPEAFF.